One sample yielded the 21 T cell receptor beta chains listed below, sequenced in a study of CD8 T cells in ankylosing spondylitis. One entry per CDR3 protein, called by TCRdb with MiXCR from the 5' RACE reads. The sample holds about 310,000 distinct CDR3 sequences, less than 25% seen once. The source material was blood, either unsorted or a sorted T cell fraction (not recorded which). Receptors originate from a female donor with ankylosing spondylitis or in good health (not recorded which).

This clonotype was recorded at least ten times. CDR3 in DNA: TGCAGTGCTATAGCCTTCTCCTACAATGAGCAGTTCTTC. This translates into CSAIAFSYNEQFF. The V gene is TRBV20-1, the J gene TRBJ2-1; D is uncertain. The CDR3 has 13 amino acids. The germline V gene has CDR1 DFQATT and CDR2 SNEGSKA (reference sequence). The V end lost 4 bases, the J end lost 0 bases, and 7 bases lay between the germline ends.

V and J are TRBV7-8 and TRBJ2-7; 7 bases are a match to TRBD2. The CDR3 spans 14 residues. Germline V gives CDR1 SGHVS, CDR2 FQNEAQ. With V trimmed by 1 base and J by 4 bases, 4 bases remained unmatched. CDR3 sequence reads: CASSLGGGGYEQYF. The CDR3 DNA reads TGTGCCAGCAGCTTAGGCGGGGGTGGGTACGAGCAGTACTTC.

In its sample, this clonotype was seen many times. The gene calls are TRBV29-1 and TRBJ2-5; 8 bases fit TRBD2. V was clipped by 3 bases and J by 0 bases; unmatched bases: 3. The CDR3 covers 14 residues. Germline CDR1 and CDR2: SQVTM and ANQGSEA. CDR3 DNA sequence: TGCAGCGTTGATCCTAGCGGGTACCAAGAGACCCAGTACTTC. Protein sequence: CSVDPSGYQETQYF.

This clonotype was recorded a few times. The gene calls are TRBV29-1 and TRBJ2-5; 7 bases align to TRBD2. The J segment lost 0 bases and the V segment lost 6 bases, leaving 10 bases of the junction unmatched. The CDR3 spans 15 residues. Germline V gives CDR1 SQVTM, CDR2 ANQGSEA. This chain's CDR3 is CSVDSSGWYQETQYF. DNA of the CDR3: TGCAGCGTCGACTCTAGCGGATGGTACCAAGAGACCCAGTACTTC.

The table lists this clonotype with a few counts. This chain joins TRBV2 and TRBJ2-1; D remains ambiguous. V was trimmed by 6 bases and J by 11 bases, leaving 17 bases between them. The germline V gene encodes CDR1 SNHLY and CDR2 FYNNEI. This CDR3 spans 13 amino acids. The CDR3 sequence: CASRPGVNAKQFF. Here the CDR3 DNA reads TGTGCCAGCAGACCTGGGGTGAACGCCAAGCAGTTCTTC.

The CDR3 DNA sequence: TGCAGTGCTAGAAGATTACGGATCCAAGAGACCCAGTACTTC. Its translation is CSARRLRIQETQYF. The chain links TRBV20-1 to TRBJ2-5; D is unclear. Trimming took off 2 bases at V and 1 base at J, with 11 bases between the two ends. The CDR3 spans 14 residues. Germline V gene lookup returns CDR1 DFQATT and CDR2 SNEGSKA (reference sequence).

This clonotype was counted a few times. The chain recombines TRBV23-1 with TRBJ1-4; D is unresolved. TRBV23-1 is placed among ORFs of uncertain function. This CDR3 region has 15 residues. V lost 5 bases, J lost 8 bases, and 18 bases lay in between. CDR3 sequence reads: CASSFSRAEQEKLFF. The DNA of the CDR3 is TGCGCCAGCAGTTTTAGTCGGGCAGAACAAGAAAAACTGTTTTTT.

CDR3 DNA: TGTGCCAGCAATGACCGGGAGGACCCACACCTTCATTCGCAGTATTTT. Its translation is CASNDREDPHLHSQYF. The chain joins TRBV3-1 to TRBJ2-3, with 7 bases fitting TRBD2. Looked up from germline, CDR1 is LGHDT and CDR2 is YNNKEL (reference sequence). The CDR3 spans 16 residues. Germline trimming cut 7 bases from V and 10 bases from J; bases unmatched to any gene: 20.

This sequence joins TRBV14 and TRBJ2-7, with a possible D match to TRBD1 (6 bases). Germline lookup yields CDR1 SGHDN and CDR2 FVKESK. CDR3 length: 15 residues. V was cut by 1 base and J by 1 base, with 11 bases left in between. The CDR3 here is CASSQVEGVSYEQYF. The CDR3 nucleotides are TGTGCCAGCAGCCAAGTCGAGGGGGTGTCCTACGAGCAGTACTTC. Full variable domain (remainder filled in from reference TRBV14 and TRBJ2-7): EAGVTQFPSHSVIEKGQTVTLRCDPISGHDNLYWYRRVMGKEIKFLLHFVKESKQDESGMPNNRFLAERTGGTYSTLKVQPAELEDSGVYFCASSQVEGVSYEQYFGPGTRLTVT.

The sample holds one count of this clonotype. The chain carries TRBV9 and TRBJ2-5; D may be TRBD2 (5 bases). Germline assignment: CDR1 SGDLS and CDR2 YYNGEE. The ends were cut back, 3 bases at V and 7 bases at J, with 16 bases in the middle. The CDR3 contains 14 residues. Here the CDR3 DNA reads TGTGCCAGCAGCGCCCGAACTAGTTTGGGGACCCAGTACTTC. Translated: CASSARTSLGTQYF.

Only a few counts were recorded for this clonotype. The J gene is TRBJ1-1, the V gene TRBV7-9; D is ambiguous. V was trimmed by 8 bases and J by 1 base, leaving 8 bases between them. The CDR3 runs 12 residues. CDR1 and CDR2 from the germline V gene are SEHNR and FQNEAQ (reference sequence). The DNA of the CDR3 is TGTGCCAGCGGAGTACCGAACACTGAAGCTTTCTTT. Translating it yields CASGVPNTEAFF.

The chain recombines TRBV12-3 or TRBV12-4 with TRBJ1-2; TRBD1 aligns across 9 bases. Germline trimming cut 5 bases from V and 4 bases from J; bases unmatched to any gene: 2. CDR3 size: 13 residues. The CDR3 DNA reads TGTGCCAGCAGTGGGGACAGGGCCTATGGCTACACCTTC. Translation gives CASSGDRAYGYTF.

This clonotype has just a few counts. CDR3 loop: CASSGKRSYNEQFF. The CDR3 DNA follows: TGTGCCAGCAGCGGGAAAAGATCCTACAATGAGCAGTTCTTC. The chain links TRBV7-2 to TRBJ2-1; no firm D call. The ends were cut back, 5 bases at V and 1 base at J, with 9 bases in the middle. This CDR3 region has 14 residues. The germline gives CDR1 SGHTA, CDR2 FQGNSA.

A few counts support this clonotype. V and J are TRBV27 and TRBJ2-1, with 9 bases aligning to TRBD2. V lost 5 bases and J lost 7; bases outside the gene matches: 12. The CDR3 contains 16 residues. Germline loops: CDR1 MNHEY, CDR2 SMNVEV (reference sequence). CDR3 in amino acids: CASSPKGLAGFNEQFF. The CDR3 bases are TGTGCCAGCAGTCCCAAGGGTCTAGCGGGGTTTAATGAGCAGTTCTTC.

In nucleotides, the CDR3 is TGTGCCAGCAGTGAACCAGGACTAGTTGCGCAGTATTTT. It codes for CASSEPGLVAQYF. This sequence joins TRBV25-1 and TRBJ2-3, with 7 bases that match TRBD2. Germline V lookup: CDR1 MGHDK, CDR2 SYGVNS. The CDR3 is made up of 13 amino acids. V gave up 2 bases and J gave up 10 bases; unmatched junction bases: 6.

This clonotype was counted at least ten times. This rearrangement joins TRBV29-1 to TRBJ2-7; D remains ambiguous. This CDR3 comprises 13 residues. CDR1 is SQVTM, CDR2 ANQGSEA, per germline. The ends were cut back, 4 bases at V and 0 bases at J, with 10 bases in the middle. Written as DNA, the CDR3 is TGCAGCGTTGCGGGTCGGAACTCCTACGAGCAGTACTTC. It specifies CSVAGRNSYEQYF.

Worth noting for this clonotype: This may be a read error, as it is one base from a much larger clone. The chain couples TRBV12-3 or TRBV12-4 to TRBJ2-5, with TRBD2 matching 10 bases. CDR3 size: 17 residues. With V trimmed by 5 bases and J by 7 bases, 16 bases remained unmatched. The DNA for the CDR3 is TGTGCCAGCAGTCCCGGGACTTCGAGACTAGCGGGCTGGACCCAGTACTTC. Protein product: CASSPGTSRLAGWTQYF.

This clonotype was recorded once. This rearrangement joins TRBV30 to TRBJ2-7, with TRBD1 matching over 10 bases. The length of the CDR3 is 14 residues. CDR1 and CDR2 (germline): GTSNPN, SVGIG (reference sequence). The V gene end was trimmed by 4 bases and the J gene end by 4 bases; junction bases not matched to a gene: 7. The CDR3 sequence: CAWNRDRGLYEQYF. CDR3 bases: TGTGCCTGGAACCGGGACAGGGGTCTATACGAGCAGTACTTC.

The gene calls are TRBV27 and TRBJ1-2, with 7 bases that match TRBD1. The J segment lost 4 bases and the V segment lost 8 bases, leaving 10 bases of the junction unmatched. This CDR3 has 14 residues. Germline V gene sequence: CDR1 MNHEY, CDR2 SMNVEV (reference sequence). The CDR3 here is CASGGRRGSYGYTF. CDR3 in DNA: TGTGCCAGCGGGGGCCGCAGGGGGTCCTATGGCTACACCTTC.

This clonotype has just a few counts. In DNA, the CDR3 is TGTGCCAGCAGCTACCGGTGGGATGTGGGGTACGAGCAGTACTTC. Residues: CASSYRWDVGYEQYF. This chain joins TRBV6-5 and TRBJ2-7; D unresolved. Trimming shortened V by 6 bases and J by 4 bases, and 19 bases separated the two germline ends. CDR1 and CDR2 (germline): MNHEY, SVGAGI. This CDR3 comprises 15 residues.

The CDR3 protein is CATGRTAFGQPQHF. CDR3 DNA sequence: TGTGCCACCGGACGGACAGCCTTTGGGCAGCCCCAGCATTTT. The V and J genes are TRBV6-1 and TRBJ1-5; weak D call: TRBD1 (6 bases). Per germline, CDR1 MNHNS and CDR2 SASEGT. This CDR3 region has 14 residues. V shed 10 bases and J shed 7 bases, with 20 bases lying between them.